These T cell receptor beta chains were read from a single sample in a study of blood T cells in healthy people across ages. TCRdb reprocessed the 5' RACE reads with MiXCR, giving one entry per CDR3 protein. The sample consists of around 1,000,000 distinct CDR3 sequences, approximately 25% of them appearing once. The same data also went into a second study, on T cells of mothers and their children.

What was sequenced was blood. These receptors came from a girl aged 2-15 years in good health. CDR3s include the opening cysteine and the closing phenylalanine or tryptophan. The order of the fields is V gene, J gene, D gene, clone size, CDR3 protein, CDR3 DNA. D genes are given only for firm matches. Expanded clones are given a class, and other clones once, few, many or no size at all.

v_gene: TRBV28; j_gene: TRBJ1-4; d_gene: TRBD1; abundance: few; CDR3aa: CASRETGGYEKLFF; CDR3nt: TGTGCCAGCAGGGAGACAGGGGGTTATGAAAAACTGTTTTTT
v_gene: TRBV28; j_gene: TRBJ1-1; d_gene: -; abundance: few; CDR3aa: CASEEGGGANTEAFF; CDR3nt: TGTGCCAGTGAGGAGGGGGGAGGTGCGAACACTGAAGCTTTCTTT
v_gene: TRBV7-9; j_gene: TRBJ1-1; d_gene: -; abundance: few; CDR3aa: CASKLITDMNTEAFF; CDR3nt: TGTGCCAGCAAGCTTATCACAGATATGAACACTGAAGCTTTCTTT
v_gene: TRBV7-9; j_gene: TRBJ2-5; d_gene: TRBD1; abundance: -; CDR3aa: CASSSKGAEETQYF; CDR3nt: TGTGCCAGCAGCTCCAAGGGGGCCGAAGAGACCCAGTACTTC
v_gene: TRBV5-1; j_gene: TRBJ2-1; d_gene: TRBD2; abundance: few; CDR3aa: CASSTELAGQLGEQFF; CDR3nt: TGCGCCAGCAGCACAGAACTAGCGGGACAGTTAGGTGAGCAGTTCTTC
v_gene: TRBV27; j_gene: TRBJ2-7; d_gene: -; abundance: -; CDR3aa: CATRPGQSYEQYF; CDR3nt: TGTGCCACCCGACCGGGACAAAGCTACGAGCAGTACTTC
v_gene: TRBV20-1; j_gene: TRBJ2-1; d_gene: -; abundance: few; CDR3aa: CSAREEDNEQFF; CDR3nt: TGCAGCGCTCGAGAAGAAGACAATGAGCAGTTCTTC
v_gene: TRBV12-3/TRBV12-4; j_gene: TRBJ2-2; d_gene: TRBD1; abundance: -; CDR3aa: CASSAGGAPGTGELFF; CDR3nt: TGTGCCAGCAGCGCAGGGGGCGCCCCCGGCACCGGGGAGCTGTTTTTT
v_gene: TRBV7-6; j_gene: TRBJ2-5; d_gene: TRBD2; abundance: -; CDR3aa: CASSLSTSVVETQYF; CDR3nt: TGTGCCAGCAGCTTGAGTACTAGCGTTGTGGAGACCCAGTACTTC
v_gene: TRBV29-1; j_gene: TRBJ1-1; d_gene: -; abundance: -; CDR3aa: CSVGGVLVTEAFF; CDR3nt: TGCAGCGTAGGGGGGGTATTGGTCACTGAAGCTTTCTTT
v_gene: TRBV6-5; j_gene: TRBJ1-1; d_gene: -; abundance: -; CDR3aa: CASSYSTSHSEINTEAFF; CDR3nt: TGTGCCAGCAGTTACTCGACATCTCATTCTGAGATCAACACTGAAGCTTTCTTT
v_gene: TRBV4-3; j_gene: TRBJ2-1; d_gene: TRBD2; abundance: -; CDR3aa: CASSQDSRGGWNEQFF; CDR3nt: TGCGCCAGCAGCCAAGATTCGCGGGGGGGCTGGAATGAGCAGTTCTTC
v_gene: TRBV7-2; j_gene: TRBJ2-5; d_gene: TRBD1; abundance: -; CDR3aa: CASSLAGTGVETQYF; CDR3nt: TGTGCCAGCAGCTTAGCGGGGACAGGTGTTGAGACCCAGTACTTC
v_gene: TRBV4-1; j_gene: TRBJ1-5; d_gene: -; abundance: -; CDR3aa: CASSQGPGGQPQHF; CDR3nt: TGCGCCAGCAGCCAAGGTCCTGGAGGTCAGCCCCAGCATTTT
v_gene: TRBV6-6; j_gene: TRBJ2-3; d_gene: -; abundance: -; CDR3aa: CASATNPDTQYF; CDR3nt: TGTGCCAGCGCAACCAACCCAGATACGCAGTATTTT
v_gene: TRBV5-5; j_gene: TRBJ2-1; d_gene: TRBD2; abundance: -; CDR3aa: CASSLYTGLNEQFF; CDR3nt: TGTGCCAGCAGCTTATACACGGGACTAAATGAGCAGTTCTTC
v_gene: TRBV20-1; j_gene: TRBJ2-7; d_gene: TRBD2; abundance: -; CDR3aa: CSARDEAGAYPQQYF; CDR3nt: TGCAGTGCTAGAGATGAGGCGGGAGCCTACCCCCAGCAGTACTTC
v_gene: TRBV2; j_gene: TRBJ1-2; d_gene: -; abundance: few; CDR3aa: CASSETVRGENSYGYTF; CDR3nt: TGTGCCAGCAGTGAAACGGTTAGGGGGGAAAACTCATATGGCTACACCTTC
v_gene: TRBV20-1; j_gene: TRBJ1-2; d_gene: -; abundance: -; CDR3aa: CSASIDGYTF; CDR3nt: TGCAGTGCTAGTATTGATGGCTACACCTTC
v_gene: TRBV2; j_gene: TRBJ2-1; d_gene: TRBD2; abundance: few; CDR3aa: CANLAGVDNEQFF; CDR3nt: TGTGCCAACTTAGCGGGAGTGGACAATGAGCAGTTCTTC
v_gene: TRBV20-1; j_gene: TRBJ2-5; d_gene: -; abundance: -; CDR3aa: CSARDWTDQETQYF; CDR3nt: TGCAGTGCTAGAGATTGGACAGATCAAGAGACCCAGTACTTC
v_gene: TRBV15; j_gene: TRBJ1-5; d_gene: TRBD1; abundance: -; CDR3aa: CATSWGQGWISNQPQHF; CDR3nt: TGTGCCACCAGCTGGGGACAGGGGTGGATTAGCAATCAGCCCCAGCATTTT
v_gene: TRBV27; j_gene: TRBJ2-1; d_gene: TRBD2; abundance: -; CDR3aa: CASSLGGRQFF; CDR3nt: TGTGCCAGCAGTTTGGGCGGGAGACAGTTCTTC
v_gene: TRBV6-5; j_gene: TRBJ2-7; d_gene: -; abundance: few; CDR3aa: CASTNSRDEQYF; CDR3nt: TGTGCCAGCACCAACTCGCGGGACGAGCAGTACTTC
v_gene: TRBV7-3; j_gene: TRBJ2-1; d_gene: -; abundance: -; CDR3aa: CASSYAQGTEQFF; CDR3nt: TGTGCCAGCAGCTATGCACAGGGTACTGAGCAGTTCTTC
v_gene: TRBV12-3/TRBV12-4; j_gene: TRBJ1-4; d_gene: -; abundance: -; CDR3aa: CASLRPRGEKLFF; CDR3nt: TGTGCCAGCCTGCGGCCGCGTGGTGAAAAACTGTTTTTT
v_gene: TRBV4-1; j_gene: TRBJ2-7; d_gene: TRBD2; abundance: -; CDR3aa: CASSSPWRGVDEQYF; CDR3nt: TGCGCCAGCAGCTCCCCGTGGCGGGGGGTGGACGAGCAGTACTTC
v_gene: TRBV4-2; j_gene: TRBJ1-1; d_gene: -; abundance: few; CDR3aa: CASSQDRVKAAFF; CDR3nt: TGTGCCAGCAGCCAAGATCGGGTGAAGGCCGCTTTCTTT
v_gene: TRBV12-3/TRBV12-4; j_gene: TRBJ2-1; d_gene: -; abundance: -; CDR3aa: CASSSAGNEQFF; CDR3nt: TGTGCCAGCAGTTCAGCCGGGAATGAGCAGTTCTTC
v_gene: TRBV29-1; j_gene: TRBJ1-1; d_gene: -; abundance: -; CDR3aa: CSVTETLTEAFF; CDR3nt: TGCAGCGTCACTGAAACCCTCACTGAAGCTTTCTTT
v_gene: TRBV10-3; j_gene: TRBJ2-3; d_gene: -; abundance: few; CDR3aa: CAISARTDTDTQYF; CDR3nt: TGTGCCATCAGTGCAAGGACAGACACAGATACGCAGTATTTT
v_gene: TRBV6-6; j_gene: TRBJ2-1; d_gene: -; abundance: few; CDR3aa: CASCTQGCDEQFF; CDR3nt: TGTGCCAGCTGCACCCAGGGGTGCGATGAGCAGTTCTTC
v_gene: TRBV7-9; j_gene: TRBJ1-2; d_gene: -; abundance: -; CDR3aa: CASSLASVYYGYTF; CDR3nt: TGTGCCAGCAGCTTAGCATCAGTTTACTATGGCTACACCTTC
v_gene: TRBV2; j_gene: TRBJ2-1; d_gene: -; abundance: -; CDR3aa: CASSVYIGEQFF; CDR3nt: TGTGCCAGCAGTGTCTACATCGGGGAGCAGTTCTTC
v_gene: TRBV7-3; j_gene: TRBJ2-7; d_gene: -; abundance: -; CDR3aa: CASRSRGGYEQYF; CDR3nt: TGTGCCAGCAGGTCCAGGGGTGGTTACGAGCAGTACTTC
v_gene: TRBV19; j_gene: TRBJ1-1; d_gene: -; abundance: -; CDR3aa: CASSIPRTVQAFF; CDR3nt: TGTGCCAGTAGTATCCCCCGGACAGTACAAGCTTTCTTT
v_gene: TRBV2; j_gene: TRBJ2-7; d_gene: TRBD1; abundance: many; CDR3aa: CASRGTGSSYEQYF; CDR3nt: TGTGCCAGCAGGGGGACAGGGAGCTCCTACGAGCAGTACTTC
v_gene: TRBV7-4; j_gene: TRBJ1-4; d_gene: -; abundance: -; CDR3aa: CASSLEFPAPTCPTNEKLFF; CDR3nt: TGTGCCAGCAGCTTAGAGTTTCCGGCTCCGACCTGCCCAACTAATGAAAAACTGTTTTTT
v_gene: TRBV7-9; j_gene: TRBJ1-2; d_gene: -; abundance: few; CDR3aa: CASSSLGHTNYGYTF; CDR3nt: TGTGCCAGCAGCTCCTTGGGACACACTAACTATGGCTACACCTTC
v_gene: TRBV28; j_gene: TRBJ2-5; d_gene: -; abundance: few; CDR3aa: CASLSFRVETQYF; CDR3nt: TGTGCCAGCTTAAGTTTTAGGGTGGAGACCCAGTACTTC
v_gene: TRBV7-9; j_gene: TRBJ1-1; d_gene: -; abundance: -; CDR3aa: CASSAVVNTEAFF; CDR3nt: TGTGCCAGCAGCGCAGTCGTGAACACTGAAGCTTTCTTT
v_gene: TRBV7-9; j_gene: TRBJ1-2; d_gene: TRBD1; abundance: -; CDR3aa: CASSHPDRGYSGGYTF; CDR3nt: TGTGCCAGCAGCCATCCTGACAGGGGGTACAGTGGTGGCTACACCTTC
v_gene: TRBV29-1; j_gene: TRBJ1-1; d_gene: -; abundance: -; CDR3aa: CSGQGTRLGNTEAFF; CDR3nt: TGCAGCGGTCAAGGGACACGCCTGGGGAACACTGAAGCTTTCTTT
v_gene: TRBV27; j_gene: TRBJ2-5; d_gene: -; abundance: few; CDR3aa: CASSPRGAQETQYF; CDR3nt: TGTGCCAGCAGTCCTCGCGGGGCGCAAGAGACCCAGTACTTC
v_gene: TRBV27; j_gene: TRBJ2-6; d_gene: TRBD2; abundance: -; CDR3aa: CASSRTSGVLGANVLTF; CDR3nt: TGTGCCAGCAGTAGGACTAGCGGGGTCCTTGGGGCCAACGTCCTGACTTTC
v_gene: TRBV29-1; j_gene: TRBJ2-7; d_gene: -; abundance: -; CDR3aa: CSVEDLTEEEQYF; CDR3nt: TGCAGCGTTGAAGATTTGACAGAGGAGGAGCAGTACTTC
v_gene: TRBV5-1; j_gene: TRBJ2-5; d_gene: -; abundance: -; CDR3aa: CASSPTPAEQETQYF; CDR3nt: TGCGCCAGCAGTCCTACTCCTGCGGAGCAAGAGACCCAGTACTTC
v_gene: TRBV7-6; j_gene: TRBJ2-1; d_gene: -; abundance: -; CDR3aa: CASSFREGRNEQFF; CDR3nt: TGTGCCAGCAGCTTCCGCGAGGGCCGGAATGAGCAGTTCTTC
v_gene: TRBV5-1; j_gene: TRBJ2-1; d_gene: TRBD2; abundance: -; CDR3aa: CASSPGTSGGPGEQFF; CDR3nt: TGCGCCAGCAGCCCAGGGACTAGCGGGGGCCCCGGGGAGCAGTTCTTC
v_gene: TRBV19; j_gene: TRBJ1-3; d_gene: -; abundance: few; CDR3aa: CASTGSYSGNTIYF; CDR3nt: TGTGCCAGTACGGGCAGCTACTCTGGAAACACCATATATTTT
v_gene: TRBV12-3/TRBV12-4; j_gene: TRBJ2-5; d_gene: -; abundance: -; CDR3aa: CASSLKGIVGETQYF; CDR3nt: TGTGCCAGCAGTTTAAAGGGTATAGTCGGGGAGACCCAGTACTTC
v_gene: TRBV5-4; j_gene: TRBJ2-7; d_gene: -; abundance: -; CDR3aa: CASSFADRPAYEQYF; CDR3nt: TGTGCCAGCAGCTTCGCGGACAGACCAGCCTACGAGCAGTACTTC
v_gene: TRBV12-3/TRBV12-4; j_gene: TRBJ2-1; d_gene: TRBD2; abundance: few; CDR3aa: CASSSGTRNDEQFF; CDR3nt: TGTGCCAGCAGTTCCGGGACTAGGAACGATGAGCAGTTCTTC
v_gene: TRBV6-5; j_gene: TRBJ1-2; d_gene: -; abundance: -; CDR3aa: CASSYDQGTYGYTF; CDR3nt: TGTGCCAGCAGTTACGATCAGGGAACCTATGGCTACACCTTC